In this sample, the clone carrying this TCR beta chain turned up many times. This sample was included in a study of T cells in Graves' hyperthyroidism and ophthalmopathy. This sample holds PBMCs from about 10 ml fresh peripheral blood. V was trimmed by 3 bases and J by 5 bases, leaving 10 bases between them. CDR1 is LGHDT, CDR2 YNNKEL, per germline (reference sequence). The CDR3 sequence is 13 residues long. Researchers amplified the TCR beta CDR3 regions from RNA transcripts. The primer set for the first-round RT-PCR of the TCR CDR3 was HTBI. MiXCR, applied by TCRdb to the multiplex PCR reads, yields one record per CDR3 protein. The sample includes about 500,000 distinct CDR3 sequences, roughly 18% seen only once; the top ten take around 17%.

This clonotype originated in a woman younger than 30 with Graves' ophthalmopathy. Sequencing was carried out using blood. This chain joins TRBV3-1 and TRBJ1-1, with a tentative D call TRBD1 (5 bases). CDR3 loop: CASSQGRGTEAFF. The CDR3 DNA sequence: TGTGCCAGCAGCCAGGGACGTGGAACTGAAGCTTTCTTT. The variable domain in full, with the rest retrieved from reference TRBV3-1 and TRBJ1-1, is DTAVSQTPKYLVTQMGNDKSIKCEQNLGHDTMYWYKQDSKKFLKIMFSYNNKELIINETVPNRFSPKSPDKAHLNLHINSLELGDSAVYFCASSQGRGTEAFFGQGTRLTVV.